These T cell receptor beta chains were read from a single sample in a study of early stage breast cancer tumors. Some clones are missing from TCRdb's copy, which holds only in-frame ones; the method was immunoSEQ multiplex PCR. Among roughly 21,000 clones listed, more than 75% were seen once. The sequenced material came from blood. Every receptor here comes from a person in their sixties with breast cancer. CDR3s include the opening cysteine and the closing phenylalanine or tryptophan. The order of the fields is CDR3 length, clone size, V gene, D gene, J gene, CDR3 protein, CDR3 DNA. The D gene is left open where the match is weak. The listing skips clone size in some rows; elsewhere it reads once, few, many or a size class.

9	NA	TRBV30	NA	TRBJ1-1	CAWNVGAFF	TGTGCCTGGAATGTCGGAGCTTTCTTT
14	NA	TRBV9	TRBD2	TRBJ2-1	CASSVSGGSGEQFF	TGTGCCAGCAGCGTATCGGGGGGGAGCGGTGAGCAGTTCTTC
15	NA	TRBV19	TRBD2	TRBJ2-5	CASSLAGGPRETQYF	TGTGCCAGTAGTCTGGCGGGGGGGCCTCGGGAGACCCAGTACTTC
15	once	TRBV14	NA	TRBJ2-2	CASSQELGNTGELFF	TGTGCCAGCAGCCAAGAACTGGGGAACACCGGGGAGCTGTTTTTT
11	NA	TRBV6-1	NA	TRBJ2-2	CASSVSGELFF	TGTGCCAGCAGTGTCTCCGGGGAGCTGTTTTTT
15	NA	TRBV2	NA	TRBJ2-2	CASRKRQRDTGELFF	TGTGCCAGCAGAAAACGACAGAGGGACACCGGGGAGCTGTTTTTT
14	NA	TRBV7-2	TRBD2	TRBJ2-5	CASSLVRGGETQYF	TGTGCCAGCAGCTTAGTTCGGGGGGGGGAGACCCAGTACTTC
14	NA	TRBV30	NA	TRBJ1-1	CAWDRAGVNTEAFF	TGTGCCTGGGATCGTGCAGGAGTGAACACTGAAGCTTTCTTT
16	NA	TRBV7-3	TRBD2	TRBJ2-3	CASSFEGRELADTQYF	TGTGCCAGCAGCTTTGAGGGGCGGGAGTTGGCAGATACGCAGTATTTT
12	NA	TRBV7-3	NA	TRBJ2-3	CASSFPGDTQYF	TGTGCCAGCAGCTTTCCGGGGGATACGCAGTATTTT
13	NA	TRBV9	NA	TRBJ2-3	CASSGQSTDTQYF	TGTGCCAGCAGCGGACAGAGCACAGATACGCAGTATTTT
16	few	TRBV9	TRBD1	TRBJ2-2	CASSVTGTVGTGELFF	TGTGCCAGCAGCGTTACCGGGACAGTCGGGACCGGGGAGCTGTTTTTT
14	NA	TRBV30	NA	TRBJ1-2	CAWSIPLRGYGYTF	TGTGCCTGGAGTATACCTCTTAGGGGCTATGGCTACACCTTC
17	NA	TRBV4-2	NA	TRBJ1-4	CASSQDAPQGGNEKLFF	TGTGCCAGCAGCCAAGATGCCCCTCAGGGTGGTAATGAAAAACTGTTTTTT
16	once	TRBV4-1	NA	TRBJ1-2	CASSQEGRYDSLGYTF	TGCGCCAGCAGCCAAGAAGGACGGTACGACAGTCTCGGCTACACCTTC
13	few	TRBV4-1	NA	TRBJ1-1	CASGWGWDTEAFF	TGCGCCAGCGGCTGGGGCTGGGACACTGAAGCTTTCTTT
15	NA	TRBV5-1	TRBD1	TRBJ2-1	CASSLFGTDDNEQFF	TGCGCCAGCAGCCTCTTCGGGACAGATGACAATGAGCAGTTCTTC
13	few	TRBV19	NA	TRBJ2-6	CASSPNGANVLTF	TGTGCCAGTAGCCCTAATGGGGCCAACGTCCTGACTTTC
14	NA	TRBV5-1	TRBD1	TRBJ1-2	CASSFDDRGDGYTF	TGCGCCAGCAGCTTTGACGACAGGGGAGATGGCTACACCTTC
15	once	TRBV4-1	NA	TRBJ2-2	CASSHPGTNTGELFF	TGCGCCAGCAGCCATCCGGGGACGAACACCGGGGAGCTGTTTTTT
17	NA	TRBV10-2	TRBD2	TRBJ2-1	CASRRIGTSGGHNEQFF	TGCGCCAGCAGGAGAATAGGGACTAGCGGGGGCCACAATGAGCAGTTCTTC
14	once	TRBV29-1	TRBD2	TRBJ2-3	CSVVLAGSADTQYF	TGCAGCGTTGTCCTAGCGGGGAGCGCAGATACGCAGTATTTT
15	NA	TRBV7-7	NA	TRBJ2-7	CASSPLTGGLYEQYF	TGTGCTAGCAGCCCTTTAACTGGAGGCCTATACGAGCAGTACTTC
16	few	TRBV19	NA	TRBJ1-1	CASSPGDSRGNTEAFF	TGTGCCAGTAGTCCAGGGGACTCCCGGGGGAACACTGAAGCTTTCTTT
14	NA	TRBV19	TRBD1	TRBJ1-2	CASSTTGGADGYTF	TGTGCCAGTAGTACAACAGGGGGCGCGGATGGCTACACCTTC
14	NA	TRBV5-4	TRBD1	TRBJ1-1	CASSLVQGGTEAFF	TGTGCCAGCAGCTTAGTTCAGGGGGGTACTGAAGCTTTCTTT
13	NA	TRBV2	TRBD1	TRBJ2-7	CASIRDRGYEQYF	TGTGCCAGCATACGGGACAGGGGCTACGAGCAGTACTTC
13	few	TRBV11-3	TRBD2	TRBJ2-7	CASSVGLAGVSYF	TGTGCCAGCAGCGTAGGACTAGCGGGAGTCTCGTACTTC
16	NA	TRBV18	TRBD2	TRBJ2-7	CASSPPRREGRHEQYF	TGTGCCAGCTCACCACCGAGGCGGGAGGGCCGGCACGAGCAGTACTTC
15	NA	TRBV2	TRBD2	TRBJ2-5	CASSLGTSLQETQYF	TGTGCCAGCAGTCTTGGGACTAGTCTCCAAGAGACCCAGTACTTC
14	few	TRBV29-1	NA	TRBJ2-1	CSVVPQELVNEQFF	TGCAGCGTTGTTCCCCAGGAATTAGTGAATGAGCAGTTCTTC
14	NA	TRBV5-4	TRBD1	TRBJ1-2	CASRDDRAGYGYTF	TGTGCCAGCAGAGACGACAGGGCTGGGTATGGCTACACCTTC
16	few	TRBV6-5	NA	TRBJ2-1	CASSYYTTLGIHEQFF	TGTGCCAGCAGTTACTATACTACCTTGGGGATTCATGAGCAGTTCTTC
17	NA	TRBV7-6	TRBD1	TRBJ2-7	CASSLASQGQGAYEQYF	TGTGCCAGCAGCTTAGCTTCTCAGGGACAGGGGGCATACGAGCAGTACTTC
14	NA	TRBV27	TRBD1	TRBJ2-7	CASSRDRGPYEQYF	TGTGCCAGCAGTCGCGACAGGGGTCCTTACGAGCAGTACTTC
14	few	TRBV7-3	NA	TRBJ2-7	CASSSGPGPGEQYF	TGTGCCAGCAGCTCTGGCCCGGGTCCGGGCGAGCAGTACTTC
13	NA	TRBV27	TRBD1	TRBJ1-1	CASSSGTGLKAFF	TGTGCCAGCAGTTCCGGGACAGGGCTCAAAGCTTTCTTT
11	NA	TRBV30	NA	TRBJ2-3	CAWSTPDTQYF	TGTGCCTGGAGTACCCCAGATACGCAGTATTTT
17	few	TRBV10-3	NA	TRBJ2-1	CAISESEAGTSYNEQFF	TGTGCCATCAGTGAGTCGGAGGCGGGAACCTCCTACAATGAGCAGTTCTTC
16	NA	TRBV7-6	TRBD2	TRBJ2-7	CASSSGLAGGPGEQYF	TGTGCCAGCAGCTCGGGACTAGCGGGAGGACCGGGTGAGCAGTACTTC
14	NA	TRBV10-2	NA	TRBJ2-3	CASRKRPTTDTQYF	TGCGCCAGCAGAAAAAGACCGACTACAGATACGCAGTATTTT
15	few	TRBV7-8	NA	TRBJ2-7	CASSAHGAPPYEQYF	TGTGCCAGCAGCGCACACGGGGCGCCCCCCTACGAGCAGTACTTC
14	NA	TRBV30	NA	TRBJ2-1	CAWSITPAYNEQFF	TGTGCCTGGAGTATAACCCCGGCCTACAATGAGCAGTTCTTC
13	NA	TRBV2	NA	TRBJ1-1	CASTQDVNTEAFF	TGTGCCAGCACCCAAGACGTGAACACTGAAGCTTTCTTT
14	NA	TRBV7-9	NA	TRBJ2-1	CASSLRGLFGEQFF	TGTGCCAGCAGCTTACGTGGGTTATTCGGTGAGCAGTTCTTC